A single sample is the source of the 5 T cell receptor beta chains below, sequenced in a study of blood T cells in healthy people across ages. With a J-beta primer mix and a sample-barcoded 5' primer, a second PCR ran roughly 7 to 11 cycles. TCRdb reprocessed the 5' RACE reads via MiXCR and lists one record per CDR3 protein. Among roughly 800,000 distinct CDR3 sequences listed, roughly 60% were seen once. Source material: blood. The receptors originated from a man aged 30-40 years in good health.

This clonotype was counted only a few times. The chain uses TRBV5-5 and TRBJ1-5; possible D gene TRBD1, 5 bases. The germline CDR1 and CDR2 sequences are SGHKS and YYEKEE (reference sequence). Trimming removed 4 bases at V and 7 bases at J, with 18 bases between. CDR3 length equals 15 residues. The CDR3 sequence is CASSTDLGVGQPQHF. CDR3 DNA: TGTGCCAGCAGCACAGACCTGGGGGTCGGGCAGCCCCAGCATTTT.

This chain connects TRBV24-1 to TRBJ2-5; D possibly matches TRBD1 or TRBD2 (5 bases each). V lost 4 bases to trimming and J lost 5 bases, with 7 bases between them. The germline V gene has CDR1 KGHDR and CDR2 SFDVKD. The CDR3 is 12 residues long. The CDR3: CATSEWGETQYF. CDR3 DNA: TGTGCCACCAGTGAATGGGGGGAGACCCAGTACTTC.

CDR3 protein: CASWGSYGYTF. The CDR3 DNA reads as TGTGCCAGTTGGGGTTCCTATGGCTACACCTTC. This chain connects TRBV2 to TRBJ1-2, with no clear D. Germline values: CDR1 SNHLY, CDR2 FYNNEI. V was cut by 9 bases and J by 4 bases, with 9 bases left in between. The CDR3 consists of 11 residues.

The CDR3 DNA is TGTGCCAGCAGTCACCGGGACAGGGGGCCAGGTCACACCTTC. Its protein is CASSHRDRGPGHTF. The gene calls are TRBV12-3 or TRBV12-4 and TRBJ1-2; TRBD1 matches at 12 bases. The CDR3 is 14 residues long. V trimming: 5 bases; J trimming: 12 bases; junction bases outside the gene matches: 10.

In this sample, this clonotype turned up a few times. V is TRBV29-1 and J is TRBJ2-5; 8 bases agree with TRBD1. The length of the CDR3 is 14 residues. V was clipped by 3 bases and J by 4 bases; unmatched bases: 7. Germline lookup yields CDR1 SQVTM and CDR2 ANQGSEA. CDR3 sequence: CSVDRDGQGETQYF. The CDR3 coding sequence is TGCAGCGTTGACCGAGATGGACAGGGAGAGACCCAGTACTTC. Variable domain in full (rest from reference TRBV29-1 and TRBJ2-5): SAVISQKPSRDICQRGTSLTIQCQVDSQVTMMFWYRQQPGQSLTLIATANQGSEATYESGFVIDKFPISRPNLTFSTLTVSNMSPEDSSIYLCSVDRDGQGETQYFGPGTRLLVL.